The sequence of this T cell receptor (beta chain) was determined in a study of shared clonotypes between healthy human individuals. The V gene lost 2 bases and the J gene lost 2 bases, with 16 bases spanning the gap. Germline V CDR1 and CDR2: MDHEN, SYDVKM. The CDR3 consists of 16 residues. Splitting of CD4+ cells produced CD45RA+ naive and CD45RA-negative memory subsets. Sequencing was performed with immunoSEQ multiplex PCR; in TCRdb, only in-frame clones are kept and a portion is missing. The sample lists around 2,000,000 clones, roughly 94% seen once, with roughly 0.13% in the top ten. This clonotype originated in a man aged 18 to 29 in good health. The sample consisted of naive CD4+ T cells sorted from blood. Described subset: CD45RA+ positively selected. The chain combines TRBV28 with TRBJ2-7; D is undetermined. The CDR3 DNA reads TGTGCCAGCAGTTTACCCTTTCTTCTTGTCCCCTACGAGCAGTACTTC. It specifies CASSLPFLLVPYEQYF.